A selection of T cell receptor beta chains follows, all from one sample in a study of shared clonotypes between healthy human individuals. Some clones are missing from TCRdb's copy, which holds only in-frame ones; the method was immunoSEQ multiplex PCR. In the table there are millions of clones, 85% to 95% of which are singletons. Sequences were obtained from naive CD4+ T cells sorted from blood. These receptors were obtained from a man aged 18 to 30 in good health. Both conserved end residues are part of each CDR3. The order of the fields is clone size, D gene, J gene, CDR3 length, V gene, CDR3 DNA, CDR3 protein. D genes are given only for firm matches. Some rows mark clone size as missing; the rest say once, few, many or name a class of expanded clone.

abundance: NA; d_gene: NA; j_gene: TRBJ2-2; len: 12; v_gene: TRBV6-6; CDR3nt: TGTGCCAGCAGTTACGAGGGGCGGGAGCTGTTTTTT; CDR3aa: CASSYEGRELFF
abundance: NA; d_gene: NA; j_gene: TRBJ1-3; len: 17; v_gene: TRBV30; CDR3nt: TGTGCCTGGATGGGGGACCGGACGGAAGTCTCTGGAAACACCATATATTTT; CDR3aa: CAWMGDRTEVSGNTIYF
abundance: NA; d_gene: NA; j_gene: TRBJ2-3; len: 17; v_gene: TRBV30; CDR3nt: TGTGCCTGGAGACCTCAGGCGGGCAAGGGAATCGCAGATACGCAGTATTTT; CDR3aa: CAWRPQAGKGIADTQYF
abundance: NA; d_gene: NA; j_gene: TRBJ2-1; len: 13; v_gene: TRBV29-1; CDR3nt: TGCAGCGGGGGTGTTAGGGGCGGTAATGAGCAGTTCTTC; CDR3aa: CSGGVRGGNEQFF
abundance: NA; d_gene: NA; j_gene: TRBJ2-1; len: 9; v_gene: TRBV4-1; CDR3nt: TGCGCCAGCTTACATGAGCAGTTCTTC; CDR3aa: CASLHEQFF
abundance: NA; d_gene: NA; j_gene: TRBJ2-1; len: 13; v_gene: TRBV7-6; CDR3nt: TGTGCCAGCAGCTTAGAACTAGCTAATGAGCAGTTCTTC; CDR3aa: CASSLELANEQFF
abundance: once; d_gene: TRBD2; j_gene: TRBJ2-7; len: 15; v_gene: TRBV18; CDR3nt: TGTGCCAGCTCACCACGGGCGGGGGGCCCGGGCGAGCAGTACTTC; CDR3aa: CASSPRAGGPGEQYF
abundance: NA; d_gene: TRBD1; j_gene: TRBJ2-3; len: 15; v_gene: TRBV18; CDR3nt: TGTGCCAGCGCGCCGGGACAGGGGACCACAGATACGCAGTATTTT; CDR3aa: CASAPGQGTTDTQYF
abundance: NA; d_gene: NA; j_gene: TRBJ1-2; len: 18; v_gene: TRBV11-2; CDR3nt: TGTGCCAGCAGCTTATGGCAGGGGATCAGTAAACCTAACTATGGCTACACCTTC; CDR3aa: CASSLWQGISKPNYGYTF
abundance: NA; d_gene: NA; j_gene: TRBJ1-5; len: 15; v_gene: TRBV19; CDR3nt: TGTGCCAGTAGTCCACGCGGGGATAGCAATCAGCCCCAGCATTTT; CDR3aa: CASSPRGDSNQPQHF
abundance: NA; d_gene: TRBD1; j_gene: TRBJ2-1; len: 16; v_gene: TRBV10-3; CDR3nt: TGTGCCATCAACTCAGGGACAGGGGGCTCCTACAATGAGCAGTTCTTC; CDR3aa: CAINSGTGGSYNEQFF
abundance: NA; d_gene: TRBD1; j_gene: TRBJ2-1; len: 13; v_gene: TRBV30; CDR3nt: TGTGCCTGGAGTGGACAGGGACGGAATGAGCAGTTCTTC; CDR3aa: CAWSGQGRNEQFF
abundance: NA; d_gene: NA; j_gene: TRBJ2-7; len: 15; v_gene: TRBV6-5; CDR3nt: TGTGCCAGCAGTTACTCTCGGATAGCGACCTACGAGCAGTACTTC; CDR3aa: CASSYSRIATYEQYF
abundance: NA; d_gene: NA; j_gene: TRBJ2-1; len: 13; v_gene: TRBV11-3; CDR3nt: TGTGCCAGCAGCCCCGGGACCTCCAATGAGCAGTTCTTC; CDR3aa: CASSPGTSNEQFF
abundance: NA; d_gene: NA; j_gene: TRBJ2-4; len: 16; v_gene: TRBV7-2; CDR3nt: TGTGCCAGCAGCTTACTTCAGGAGCAAGCCAAAAACATTCAGTACTTC; CDR3aa: CASSLLQEQAKNIQYF
abundance: once; d_gene: TRBD1; j_gene: TRBJ1-4; len: 15; v_gene: TRBV5-6; CDR3nt: TGTGCCAGCAGCTCGCCGACAGGGGCTAATGAAAAACTGTTTTTT; CDR3aa: CASSSPTGANEKLFF
abundance: NA; d_gene: NA; j_gene: TRBJ2-1; len: 14; v_gene: TRBV29-1; CDR3nt: TGCAGCGTTGGTGCGGAGAGCTCCTACAATGAGCAGTTCTTC; CDR3aa: CSVGAESSYNEQFF
abundance: NA; d_gene: NA; j_gene: TRBJ1-1; len: 14; v_gene: TRBV5-6; CDR3nt: TGTGCCAGCAGCCCCGACAGACGGAACACTGAAGCTTTCTTT; CDR3aa: CASSPDRRNTEAFF
abundance: once; d_gene: TRBD1; j_gene: TRBJ1-3; len: 15; v_gene: TRBV18; CDR3nt: TGTGCCAGCTCACTGGGACAGACCTCTGGAAACACCATATATTTT; CDR3aa: CASSLGQTSGNTIYF
abundance: NA; d_gene: NA; j_gene: TRBJ2-7; len: 14; v_gene: TRBV7-2; CDR3nt: TGTGCCAGCAGCTACGTGGCAGGCTCCTACGAGCAGTACTTC; CDR3aa: CASSYVAGSYEQYF
abundance: NA; d_gene: NA; j_gene: TRBJ1-2; len: 14; v_gene: TRBV4-3; CDR3nt: TGCGCCAGCAGCCAAGAAGGGGGTGTCGGAGGCTACACCTTC; CDR3aa: CASSQEGGVGGYTF
abundance: NA; d_gene: TRBD1; j_gene: TRBJ1-3; len: 15; v_gene: TRBV5-6; CDR3nt: TGTGCCAGCAGCTTGCCACAGGGGGCTGGAAACACCATATATTTT; CDR3aa: CASSLPQGAGNTIYF
abundance: NA; d_gene: TRBD1; j_gene: TRBJ2-2; len: 15; v_gene: TRBV2; CDR3nt: TGTGCCAGCAGAGGACAGGCTTTTCGGACCGGGGAGCTGTTTTTT; CDR3aa: CASRGQAFRTGELFF
abundance: NA; d_gene: NA; j_gene: TRBJ2-3; len: 12; v_gene: TRBV25-1; CDR3nt: TGTGCCAGCAGAGCAGGGGGGGATACGCAGTATTTT; CDR3aa: CASRAGGDTQYF
abundance: NA; d_gene: NA; j_gene: TRBJ2-1; len: 16; v_gene: TRBV7-9; CDR3nt: TGTGCCAGCAGCATAAGTTGGGGCAGGGTCCCGTCTGAGCAGTTCTTC; CDR3aa: CASSISWGRVPSEQFF
abundance: NA; d_gene: TRBD1; j_gene: TRBJ1-5; len: 14; v_gene: TRBV11-2; CDR3nt: TGTGCCAGCAGCGCAAACAGGGGTAATCAGCCCCAGCATTTT; CDR3aa: CASSANRGNQPQHF
abundance: NA; d_gene: NA; j_gene: TRBJ1-1; len: 13; v_gene: TRBV28; CDR3nt: TGTGCCAGCAGCCCGCCGGGGAGGCCTGAAGCTTTCTTT; CDR3aa: CASSPPGRPEAFF
abundance: NA; d_gene: TRBD1; j_gene: TRBJ1-3; len: 16; v_gene: TRBV10-1; CDR3nt: TGCGCCAGCAGTCCCGGGACAGGAAAGGCCGGAAACACCATATATTTT; CDR3aa: CASSPGTGKAGNTIYF
abundance: NA; d_gene: NA; j_gene: TRBJ1-2; len: 14; v_gene: TRBV5-1; CDR3nt: TGCGCCAGCAGCTTGGGGGACGGGAGATATGGCTACACCTTC; CDR3aa: CASSLGDGRYGYTF
abundance: NA; d_gene: NA; j_gene: TRBJ2-7; len: 14; v_gene: TRBV5-1; CDR3nt: TGCGCCAGCAGCTTGGGGACAGCACCCTACGAGCAGTACTTC; CDR3aa: CASSLGTAPYEQYF
abundance: NA; d_gene: TRBD2; j_gene: TRBJ2-5; len: 12; v_gene: TRBV27; CDR3nt: TGTGCCAGCAGCTATAGCGGGGGGCCCGCGCACTTC; CDR3aa: CASSYSGGPAHF
abundance: NA; d_gene: TRBD1; j_gene: TRBJ1-4; len: 18; v_gene: TRBV5-1; CDR3nt: TGCGCCAGCAGCTGGGGACAGGTTCTAGGAGCAACTAATGAAAAACTGTTTTTT; CDR3aa: CASSWGQVLGATNEKLFF
abundance: NA; d_gene: TRBD2; j_gene: TRBJ2-3; len: 16; v_gene: TRBV6-4; CDR3nt: TGTGCCAGTACATTCCCGACTAGCGGGGGTACAGATACGCAGTATTTT; CDR3aa: CASTFPTSGGTDTQYF
abundance: once; d_gene: TRBD2; j_gene: TRBJ2-7; len: 15; v_gene: TRBV7-2; CDR3nt: TGTGCCAGCAGCTCCGGACTAGCGGGAGAGCGGGAGCAGTACTTC; CDR3aa: CASSSGLAGEREQYF
abundance: once; d_gene: TRBD2; j_gene: TRBJ2-5; len: 17; v_gene: TRBV6-1; CDR3nt: TGTGCCAGCAGTGAAGCGATCCAGCGGGGGTATAAAGAGACCCAGTACTTC; CDR3aa: CASSEAIQRGYKETQYF
abundance: NA; d_gene: TRBD2; j_gene: TRBJ2-7; len: 14; v_gene: TRBV5-1; CDR3nt: TGCGCCCCAACCGCGGCGGGAGTCTCCTACGAGCAGTACTTC; CDR3aa: CAPTAAGVSYEQYF
abundance: NA; d_gene: NA; j_gene: TRBJ1-5; len: 14; v_gene: TRBV12-5; CDR3nt: TGTGCTAGTGGTCCGACACGAGGGCATCAGCCCCAGCATTTT; CDR3aa: CASGPTRGHQPQHF
abundance: NA; d_gene: TRBD1; j_gene: TRBJ1-2; len: 13; v_gene: TRBV6-5; CDR3nt: TGTGCCAGCAGTCGGACAGGGACCTATGGCTACACCTTC; CDR3aa: CASSRTGTYGYTF
abundance: NA; d_gene: NA; j_gene: TRBJ1-5; len: 15; v_gene: TRBV9; CDR3nt: TGTGCCAGCAGCGCCGCGGGGGTAGAGGGTCAGCCCCAGCATTTT; CDR3aa: CASSAAGVEGQPQHF
abundance: NA; d_gene: NA; j_gene: TRBJ1-1; len: 13; v_gene: TRBV11-2; CDR3nt: TGTGCCAGCAGCCCCCAAGGGTGGACTGAAGCTTTCTTT; CDR3aa: CASSPQGWTEAFF
abundance: NA; d_gene: TRBD2; j_gene: TRBJ2-7; len: 14; v_gene: TRBV6-1; CDR3nt: TGTGCCAGTATAACTAGCGGGGGGGCCTACGAGCAGTACTTC; CDR3aa: CASITSGGAYEQYF
abundance: NA; d_gene: NA; j_gene: TRBJ1-6; len: 15; v_gene: TRBV6-5; CDR3nt: TGTGCCAGCAGCTATGACCTGGGCGGTAATTCACCCCTCCACTTT; CDR3aa: CASSYDLGGNSPLHF
abundance: NA; d_gene: TRBD2; j_gene: TRBJ2-7; len: 16; v_gene: TRBV4-3; CDR3nt: TGCGCCAGCAGCCAAGATTGGGCGGGAGCGTTCTACGAGCAGTACTTC; CDR3aa: CASSQDWAGAFYEQYF
abundance: NA; d_gene: NA; j_gene: TRBJ2-1; len: 14; v_gene: TRBV2; CDR3nt: TGTGCCAGCAGTGAAGCGCTACTGATCAATGAGCAGTTCTTC; CDR3aa: CASSEALLINEQFF
abundance: NA; d_gene: TRBD1; j_gene: TRBJ2-4; len: 16; v_gene: TRBV9; CDR3nt: TGTGCCAGCAGCGTAGGGAGGACAGGGCCAAAAAACATTCAGTACTTC; CDR3aa: CASSVGRTGPKNIQYF
abundance: NA; d_gene: TRBD1; j_gene: TRBJ2-7; len: 17; v_gene: TRBV28; CDR3nt: TGTGCCAGCAGTTCCTTAGTACCGGGACAGGGGTATCACGAGCAGTACTTC; CDR3aa: CASSSLVPGQGYHEQYF
abundance: NA; d_gene: NA; j_gene: TRBJ2-3; len: 16; v_gene: TRBV28; CDR3nt: TGTGCCAGCAGTTTAGGCCTCGCCAGTCGCACAGATACGCAGTATTTT; CDR3aa: CASSLGLASRTDTQYF
abundance: NA; d_gene: TRBD2; j_gene: TRBJ2-1; len: 16; v_gene: TRBV9; CDR3nt: TGTGCCAGCAGCGTAGGGGGACTAGCGGGAGAGGGTGAGCAGTTCTTC; CDR3aa: CASSVGGLAGEGEQFF